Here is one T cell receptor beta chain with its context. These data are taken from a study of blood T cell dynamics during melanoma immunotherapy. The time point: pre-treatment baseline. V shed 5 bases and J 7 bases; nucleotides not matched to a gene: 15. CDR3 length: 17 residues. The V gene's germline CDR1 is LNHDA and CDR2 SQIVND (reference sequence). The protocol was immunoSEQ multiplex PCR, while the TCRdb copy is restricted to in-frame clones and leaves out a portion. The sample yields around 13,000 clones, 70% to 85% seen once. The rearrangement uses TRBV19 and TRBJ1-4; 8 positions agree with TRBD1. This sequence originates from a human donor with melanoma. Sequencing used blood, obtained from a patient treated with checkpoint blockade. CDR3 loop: CASSFTLPDRVSEKLFF. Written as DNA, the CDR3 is TGTGCCAGTAGTTTCACCCTACCGGACAGGGTTTCTGAAAAACTGTTTTTT.